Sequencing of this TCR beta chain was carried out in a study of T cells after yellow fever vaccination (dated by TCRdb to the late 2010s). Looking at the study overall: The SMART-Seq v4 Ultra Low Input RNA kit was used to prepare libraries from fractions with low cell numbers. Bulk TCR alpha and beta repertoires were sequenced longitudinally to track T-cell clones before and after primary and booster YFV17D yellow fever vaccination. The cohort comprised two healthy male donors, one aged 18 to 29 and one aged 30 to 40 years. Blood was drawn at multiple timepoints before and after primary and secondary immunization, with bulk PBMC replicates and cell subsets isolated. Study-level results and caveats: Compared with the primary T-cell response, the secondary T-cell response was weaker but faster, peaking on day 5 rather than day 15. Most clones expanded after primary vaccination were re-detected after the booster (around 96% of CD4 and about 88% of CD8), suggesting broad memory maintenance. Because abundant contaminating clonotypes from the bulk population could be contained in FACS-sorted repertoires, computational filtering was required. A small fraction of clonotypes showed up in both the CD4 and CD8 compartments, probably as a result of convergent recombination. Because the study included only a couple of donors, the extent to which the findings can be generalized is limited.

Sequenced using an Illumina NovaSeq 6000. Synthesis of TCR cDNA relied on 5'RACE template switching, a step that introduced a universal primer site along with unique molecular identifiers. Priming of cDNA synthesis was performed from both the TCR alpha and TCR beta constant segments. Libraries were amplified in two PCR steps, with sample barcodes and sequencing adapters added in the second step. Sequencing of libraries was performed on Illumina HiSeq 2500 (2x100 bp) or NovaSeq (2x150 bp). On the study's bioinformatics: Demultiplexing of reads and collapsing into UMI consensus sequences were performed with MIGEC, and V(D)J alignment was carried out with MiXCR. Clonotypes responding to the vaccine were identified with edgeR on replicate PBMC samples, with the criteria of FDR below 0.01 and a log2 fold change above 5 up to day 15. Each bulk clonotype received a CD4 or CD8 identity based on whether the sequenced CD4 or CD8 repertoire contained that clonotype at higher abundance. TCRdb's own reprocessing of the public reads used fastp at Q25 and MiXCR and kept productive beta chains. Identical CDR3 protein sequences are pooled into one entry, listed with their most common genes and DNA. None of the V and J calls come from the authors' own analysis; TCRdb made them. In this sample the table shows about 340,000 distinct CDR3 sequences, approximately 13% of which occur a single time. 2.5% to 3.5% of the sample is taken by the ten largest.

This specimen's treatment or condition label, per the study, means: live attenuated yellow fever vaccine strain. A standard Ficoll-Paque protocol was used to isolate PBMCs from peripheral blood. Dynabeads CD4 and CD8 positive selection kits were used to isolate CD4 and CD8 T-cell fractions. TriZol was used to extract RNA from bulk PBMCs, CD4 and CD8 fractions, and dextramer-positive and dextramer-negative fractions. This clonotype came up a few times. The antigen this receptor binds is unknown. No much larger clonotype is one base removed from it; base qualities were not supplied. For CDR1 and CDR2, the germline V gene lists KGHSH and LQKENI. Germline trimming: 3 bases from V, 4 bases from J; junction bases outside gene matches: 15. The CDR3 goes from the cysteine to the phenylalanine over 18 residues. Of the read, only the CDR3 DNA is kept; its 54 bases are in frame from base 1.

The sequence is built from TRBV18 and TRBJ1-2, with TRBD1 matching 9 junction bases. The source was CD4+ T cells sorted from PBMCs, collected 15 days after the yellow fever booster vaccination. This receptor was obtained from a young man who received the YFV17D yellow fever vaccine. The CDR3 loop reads CASSPGATGGLGGYGYTF. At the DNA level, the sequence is TGTGCCAGCTCACCGGGCGCGACAGGGGGTCTGGGCGGCTATGGCTACACCTTC.